The rows below give T cell receptor beta chains drawn from one sample of a study of shared clonotypes between healthy human individuals. Produced via immunoSEQ multiplex PCR; TCRdb's table is partial and in-frame only. Among about 640,000 clones, more than 70% were seen once, and the ten largest hold approximately 1.8%. The specimen was memory CD4+ T cells sorted from blood. The receptors shown here come from a woman in her twenties or thirties in good health. Both conserved end residues are part of each CDR3. The order of the fields is clone size, CDR3 length, J gene, V gene, CDR3 protein. The size field is filled for only some rows; it gives once, few, many or a size class.

NA 15 TRBJ2-3 TRBV10-1 CASSTGTSVGDTQYF
NA 17 TRBJ2-3 TRBV5-6 CASSLERDSRRPDTQYF
NA 18 TRBJ2-1 TRBV18 CASSPRRAASGTYNEQFF
NA 14 TRBJ1-1 TRBV14 CASSQDLMGRQAFF
NA 12 TRBJ1-5 TRBV28 CASRGSNQPQHF
few 15 TRBJ2-7 TRBV18 CASSLRQGDPYEQYF
NA 13 TRBJ1-5 TRBV28 CASSYSGNQPQHF
NA 11 TRBJ1-2 TRBV20-1 CSALHDSGYTF
NA 12 TRBJ2-7 TRBV28 CASSVQGPEQYF
NA 15 TRBJ1-5 TRBV6-1 CATATIPGSNQPQHF
NA 16 TRBJ2-4 TRBV27 CASGYYIGTDKNIQYF
once 18 TRBJ2-3 TRBV28 CASSSRGLTLIYTDTQYF
NA 15 TRBJ2-1 TRBV5-1 CASSLDTSGYNEQFF
NA 14 TRBJ1-2 TRBV5-1 CASSLSSGSYGYTF
NA 13 TRBJ2-3 TRBV11-3 CASRQLNLDTQYF
once 15 TRBJ2-5 TRBV5-4 CASSHMQGRSETQYF
NA 13 TRBJ2-4 TRBV25-1 CASSDPRGRTQYF
NA 15 TRBJ2-1 TRBV7-7 CASSLRTGGSNEQFF
few 16 TRBJ2-3 TRBV5-1 CASSLAASGFTDTQYF
NA 13 TRBJ1-2 TRBV11-2 CASSLAPDYGYTF
NA 15 TRBJ2-1 TRBV2 CASSDWAGGYNEQFF
NA 16 TRBJ2-7 TRBV25-1 CATVPTSGFSFYEQYF
NA 12 TRBJ2-7 TRBV6-1 CASSEAGGGQYF
NA 14 TRBJ2-2 TRBV2 CASSELLGVGELFF
NA 12 TRBJ2-3 TRBV2 CASRFWTDTQYF
NA 13 TRBJ1-1 TRBV6-5 CASNPDGYREAFF
many 14 TRBJ1-2 TRBV6-4 CASREGQETNGYTF
few 13 TRBJ1-2 TRBV13 CASSLRGSYGYTF
many 15 TRBJ2-1 TRBV7-9 CASSLTSGFYNEQFF
many 16 TRBJ2-4 TRBV27 CASSSAWTPSGNIQYF
NA 12 TRBJ1-1 TRBV18 CASSPAAGSAFF
NA 16 TRBJ1-4 TRBV4-2 CASSQSGATTNEKLFF
NA 12 TRBJ2-3 TRBV7-2 CASSSAGETQYF
few 14 TRBJ2-7 TRBV28 CASSLSKPPYEQYF
NA 16 TRBJ1-1 TRBV25-1 CASSGTRDRGGTEAFF
NA 14 TRBJ2-7 TRBV11-2 CASSPLAGEGEQYF
few 17 TRBJ2-7 TRBV7-2 CASSSGADSQSSYEQYF
NA 15 TRBJ1-3 TRBV5-8 CASSFLGTEGNTIYF
once 16 TRBJ2-1 TRBV19 CASSTRLAGGYNEQFF
NA 14 TRBJ2-7 TRBV29-1 CSVESTGDGYEQYF
NA 14 TRBJ1-1 TRBV13 CASSMRGQGTEAFF
NA 17 TRBJ2-3 TRBV28 CASSFPLTGEGTDTQYF
few 15 TRBJ1-2 TRBV28 CASSITGPLNYGYTF
NA 16 TRBJ2-4 TRBV4-2 CASSQGLAGAKNIQYF
NA 15 TRBJ1-1 TRBV4-1 CASSQDGEGNTEAFF
NA 13 TRBJ1-1 TRBV11-3 CASSLDENTEAFF
NA 13 TRBJ2-7 TRBV6-1 CASSLADEYEQYF
NA 16 TRBJ2-1 TRBV13 CASSSPGTSGNNEQFF
NA 14 TRBJ1-1 TRBV6-1 CASSKGGGNTEAFF
NA 16 TRBJ1-4 TRBV6-4 CASSGDRGRGGEKLFF
NA 15 TRBJ2-7 TRBV19 CASSNRGPLGYEQYF
few 14 TRBJ1-2 TRBV11-1 CASRGDPGYYGYTF
NA 15 TRBJ1-1 TRBV12-2 CASRLAGQGCAEAFF
NA 14 TRBJ2-7 TRBV13 CASSQSQTSGQQYF
NA 20 TRBJ2-3 TRBV23-1 CASSHSGTSGTGVSTDTQYF
NA 14 TRBJ1-3 TRBV28 CASSPGDSGNTIYF
once 12 TRBJ2-7 TRBV7-9 CASSGDSYEQYF
NA 14 TRBJ2-1 TRBV5-1 CASSSDRAYNEQFF